This is a list of T cell receptor beta chains from one sample in a study of blood T cell repertoires in COVID-19. Here immunoSEQ multiplex PCR was the method, and the copy in TCRdb shows in-frame clones only, minus some. The sample lists more than 150,000 clones, almost 80% occurring once. What was sequenced was peripheral blood. The receptor set was obtained from a man aged 60 to 75 with active or convalescent COVID-19. Each CDR3 is given with its conserved first and last residue. D genes are given only for firm matches. Size tells how often a clone was seen (once, few, many) or the class of an expanded clone, and some rows leave it out.

TRBV5-1	-	TRBJ2-2	TRBD1	CASRSGQLNTGELFF	TGCGCCAGCAGATCGGGACAGTTGAACACCGGGGAGCTGTTTTTT
TRBV7-8	-	TRBJ2-1	TRBD1	CASSLAGTGSNEQFF	TGTGCCAGCAGCTTAGCTGGGACAGGGTCCAATGAGCAGTTCTTC
TRBV6-2/TRBV6-3	few	TRBJ1-1	-	CASSKDTYTEAFF	TGTGCCAGCAGCAAGGACACGTACACTGAAGCTTTCTTT
TRBV18	-	TRBJ2-1	TRBD1	CASSAPGQGGDEQFF	TGTGCCAGCTCAGCACCGGGACAGGGAGGGGATGAGCAGTTCTTC
TRBV6-5	-	TRBJ1-5	TRBD1	CASSRGTGGKQPQHF	TGTGCCAGCAGTCGTGGGACAGGGGGCAAACAGCCCCAGCATTTT
TRBV3-1/TRBV3-2	-	TRBJ2-7	-	CASSQGPGTQYEQYF	TGTGCCAGCAGCCAAGGCCCCGGGACACAGTACGAGCAGTACTTC
TRBV7-9	few	TRBJ2-5	-	CASSRTLGSAGETQYF	TGTGCCAGCAGCCGAACGTTAGGGAGCGCGGGCGAGACCCAGTACTTC
TRBV5-5	-	TRBJ1-1	-	CASSQVGLSTEAFF	TGTGCCAGCAGCCAAGTGGGACTGTCCACTGAAGCTTTCTTT
TRBV28	-	TRBJ1-4	-	CASSLEANEKLFF	TGTGCCAGCAGTTTAGAGGCTAATGAAAAACTGTTTTTT
TRBV27	-	TRBJ2-5	-	CASSLIGRRALKQTQYF	TGTGCCAGCAGTTTAATCGGCCGGAGGGCCCTGAAACAGACCCAGTACTTC
TRBV27	-	TRBJ1-5	TRBD1	CASSLRGQGPNQPQHF	TGTGCCAGCAGTTTAAGGGGACAGGGACCGAATCAGCCCCAGCATTTT
TRBV20-1	-	TRBJ2-1	-	CSASFRFYLHEQFF	TGCAGTGCTAGTTTCCGGTTTTATCTTCATGAGCAGTTCTTC
TRBV10-1	-	TRBJ1-2	-	CASSGGAGGGYTF	TGCGCCAGCAGCGGGGGGGCCGGGGGGGGCTACACCTTC
TRBV4-1	few	TRBJ1-5	-	CASSQAGMDQPQHF	TGCGCCAGCAGCCAAGCAGGGATGGATCAGCCCCAGCATTTT
TRBV7-9	-	TRBJ2-3	-	CASRSKMGHPYSTDTQYF	TGTGCCAGCAGGTCGAAAATGGGACATCCGTATAGCACAGATACGCAGTATTTT
TRBV7-8	-	TRBJ1-6	TRBD1	CASSYRDRVSPLHF	TGTGCCAGCAGCTACCGGGACAGGGTTTCACCCCTCCACTTT
TRBV27	many	TRBJ2-7	TRBD2	CASRQLAANYEQYF	TGTGCCAGCAGACAACTAGCGGCGAATTACGAGCAGTACTTC
TRBV28	few	TRBJ2-2	TRBD2	CASSSAGGNTGELFF	TGTGCCAGCAGTTCAGCGGGGGGCAACACCGGGGAGCTGTTTTTT
TRBV30	-	TRBJ2-3	TRBD2	CAWTERKKAGGSVTQYF	TGTGCCTGGACAGAGCGAAAGAAAGCGGGGGGCTCGGTTACGCAGTATTTT
TRBV6-2/TRBV6-3	-	TRBJ2-1	-	CASSYAGGYNEQFF	TGTGCCAGCAGTTACGCCGGAGGATACAATGAGCAGTTCTTC
TRBV7-6	-	TRBJ2-7	TRBD1	CASSATHNRGPSYEQYF	TGTGCCAGCAGCGCCACACATAACAGGGGGCCCTCCTACGAGCAGTACTTC
TRBV10-3	few	TRBJ1-2	-	CAISESGHSGYTF	TGTGCCATCAGTGAGTCGGGACATAGCGGCTACACCTTC
TRBV7-6	-	TRBJ1-1	-	CASSRGGVNTEAFF	TGTGCCAGCAGCAGGGGGGGCGTGAACACTGAAGCTTTCTTT
TRBV7-3	-	TRBJ2-7	-	CASSSSPSSYEQYF	TGTGCCAGCAGCTCGTCCCCGAGCTCCTACGAGCAGTACTTC
TRBV2	-	TRBJ2-1	TRBD1	CASSVGTASYNEQFF	TGTGCCAGCAGTGTTGGGACAGCGTCCTACAATGAGCAGTTCTTC
TRBV6-1	few	TRBJ1-5	-	CASSEALPGRAGQPQHF	TGTGCCAGCAGTGAAGCGCTTCCTGGCAGGGCCGGCCAGCCCCAGCATTTT
TRBV6-2/TRBV6-3	-	TRBJ1-2	TRBD1	CASSFSRETGGYTF	TGTGCCAGCAGTTTTTCCCGGGAGACAGGGGGCTACACCTTC
TRBV4-1	-	TRBJ2-1	TRBD1	CASSQFPGTGGEQFF	TGCGCCAGCAGCCAATTTCCCGGGACAGGGGGTGAGCAGTTCTTC
TRBV28	-	TRBJ1-5	-	CASSFSLRVPQHF	TGTGCCAGCAGTTTTTCCCTCAGGGTCCCCCAGCATTTT
TRBV2	-	TRBJ2-2	TRBD2	CASSRLAANTGELFF	TGTGCCAGCAGTCGACTAGCGGCGAACACCGGGGAGCTGTTTTTT
TRBV29-1	once	TRBJ2-3	-	CSVESPNTQYF	TGCAGCGTTGAATCCCCCAATACGCAGTATTTT
TRBV9	-	TRBJ1-2	-	CASSDLGGDYGYTF	TGTGCCAGCAGCGATTTAGGGGGGGACTATGGCTACACCTTC
TRBV27	once	TRBJ2-3	-	CASSLGAGGTDTQYF	TGTGCCAGCAGTTTAGGTGCAGGGGGCACAGATACGCAGTATTTT